This T cell receptor beta chain originates from a study of cytomegalovirus exposure and HLA in healthy donors. Study results and limitations: The authors enumerated roughly 160 TCR beta chains as linked to cytomegalovirus.

Profiling relied on immunoSEQ multiplex PCR, and the TCRdb table lists in-frame clones only, not all of them. The sample yields some 330,000 clones, just over 85% seen once. In germline, CDR1 is SGHRS, CDR2 YFSETQ. V was clipped by 5 bases and J by 1 base, with 6 bases between them. The CDR3 is made up of 13 amino acids. Turning to this clone: As yet, its antigen is unknown.

The source of this sequence is a woman between 18 and 30 years old in good health and CMV-seronegative. The sample taken for sequencing was PBMCs. V and J are TRBV5-1 and TRBJ2-2, with D possibly being TRBD1 (6 bases). The CDR3 DNA is TGCGCCAGCAGGACAGGGAACACCGGGGAGCTGTTTTTT. Protein sequence: CASRTGNTGELFF.